Sequencing of this T cell receptor (beta chain) was carried out in a study of blood T cell repertoires in COVID-19. Study context: Researchers got acute and convalescent COVID-19 samples from the United States, Italy and Spain. PBMCs, B-cell-depleted T cells, or T cells were the source of the cDNA or gDNA that made up the material.

This CDR3 has 18 residues. V was clipped by 4 bases and J by 0 bases; unmatched bases: 14. Germline CDR1 is MDHEN and CDR2 is SYDVKM. Living in roughly 23 US areas, the participants were between about 18 and 95 years of age. Symptom resolution, clearance, or two negative PCRs marked donors in Cohort 3 as recovered. Method: immunoSEQ multiplex PCR; TCRdb's copy keeps in-frame clones and lacks some. Of 200,000 to 250,000 clones listed, around 83% are singletons. There are a few counts of this clone. This receptor was identified in a woman in her thirties or forties who had recovered from COVID-19. Sequenced: PBMCs or T cells enriched from blood (not recorded which). The chain employs TRBV28 and TRBJ1-1, with 7 nucleotides matching TRBD1. The CDR3 bases are TGTGCCAGCAGTTCTTTGCCCGGGCAGAGGGGGCTGAACACTGAAGCTTTCTTT. Protein: CASSSLPGQRGLNTEAFF.